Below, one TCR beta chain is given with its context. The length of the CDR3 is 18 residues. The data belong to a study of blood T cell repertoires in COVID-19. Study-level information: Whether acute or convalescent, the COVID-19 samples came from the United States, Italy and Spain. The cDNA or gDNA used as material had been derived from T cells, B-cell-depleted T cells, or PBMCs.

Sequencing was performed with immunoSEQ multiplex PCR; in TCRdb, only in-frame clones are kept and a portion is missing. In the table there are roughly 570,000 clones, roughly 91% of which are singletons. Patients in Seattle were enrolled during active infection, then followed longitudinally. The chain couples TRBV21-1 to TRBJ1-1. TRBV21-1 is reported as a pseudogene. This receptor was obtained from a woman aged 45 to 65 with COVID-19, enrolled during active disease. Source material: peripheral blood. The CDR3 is CASSKGGSDLNLNTEAFF. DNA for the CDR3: TGTGCCAGCAGCAAAGGCGGGTCGGACCTCAATTTGAACACTGAAGCTTTCTTT.